These T cell receptor beta chains were read from a single sample in a study of blood T cell repertoires in COVID-19. Measured with immunoSEQ multiplex PCR; TCRdb has only the in-frame clones, and not every one. The sample consists of about 260,000 clones, 84% of them appearing once. Source material: PBMCs or T cells enriched from blood (not recorded which). The receptors derive from a man aged 30-40 years with acute COVID-19. Each CDR3 is given with its conserved first and last residue. The order of the fields is J gene, D gene, V gene, CDR3 protein. D genes are given only for firm matches.

j_call: TRBJ2-5; d_call: NA; v_call: TRBV5-1; cdr3_aa: CASSLGRLGETQYF
j_call: TRBJ2-1; d_call: TRBD2; v_call: TRBV27; cdr3_aa: CASSPLAGVYNEQFF
j_call: TRBJ2-2; d_call: TRBD2; v_call: TRBV27; cdr3_aa: CASTTSGISGELFF
j_call: TRBJ1-4; d_call: NA; v_call: TRBV12-3/TRBV12-4; cdr3_aa: CASSPPAGSLFF
j_call: TRBJ1-1; d_call: NA; v_call: TRBV7-9; cdr3_aa: CASSLGEEHAFF
j_call: TRBJ1-4; d_call: NA; v_call: TRBV18; cdr3_aa: CASSPFVANEKLFF
j_call: TRBJ1-5; d_call: NA; v_call: TRBV18; cdr3_aa: CASSPEGPSNQPQHF
j_call: TRBJ2-1; d_call: TRBD2; v_call: TRBV11-3; cdr3_aa: CASSHRTSGSGEQFF
j_call: TRBJ1-2; d_call: TRBD1; v_call: TRBV5-6; cdr3_aa: CASSLTGDVPGYTF
j_call: TRBJ2-2; d_call: TRBD2; v_call: TRBV5-5; cdr3_aa: CASSPTSGTAGELFF
j_call: TRBJ2-1; d_call: NA; v_call: TRBV11-2; cdr3_aa: CASSLQRSSYNEQFF
j_call: TRBJ1-1; d_call: NA; v_call: TRBV25-1; cdr3_aa: CASSERGVASPEAFF
j_call: TRBJ1-1; d_call: NA; v_call: TRBV10-3; cdr3_aa: CAISELGIGGGQAFF
j_call: TRBJ1-2; d_call: NA; v_call: TRBV27; cdr3_aa: CASSLSPVNYGYTF
j_call: TRBJ2-5; d_call: NA; v_call: TRBV25-1; cdr3_aa: CASSGRGRETQYF
j_call: TRBJ1-1; d_call: NA; v_call: TRBV18; cdr3_aa: CASSFTMGGDAEAFF
j_call: TRBJ2-1; d_call: NA; v_call: TRBV9; cdr3_aa: CASSVALGVNNEQFF
j_call: TRBJ1-2; d_call: NA; v_call: TRBV9; cdr3_aa: CASSVVQLNYGYTF
j_call: TRBJ2-2; d_call: NA; v_call: TRBV4-2; cdr3_aa: CASSQDFWKRWNTGELFF